The 24 T cell receptor beta chains given below trace back to one sample, sequenced in a study of Graves' ophthalmopathy and Graves' hyperthyroidism. Scientists amplified the TCR beta CDR3 regions from RNA transcripts. RT-PCR with HTBI primers came first, then second-round multiplex PCR. TCRdb fed the multiplex PCR reads into MiXCR, producing one record per CDR3 protein. The table shows about 1.1 million distinct CDR3 sequences, with less than 45% occurring only once. Input material: peripheral blood or thyroid tissue (not recorded which). These TCRs come from an adult man with Graves' hyperthyroidism.

At least ten counts were recorded for this clonotype. V and J are TRBV7-9 and TRBJ1-2; D uncertain. The V end lost 6 bases, the J end lost 8 bases, and 13 bases lay between the germline ends. CDR3 length: 12 amino acids. From germline, CDR1 is SEHNR and CDR2 FQNEAQ (reference sequence). The CDR3 coding sequence is TGTGCCAGCAGTAAAGAAGGGCACGGCTACACCTTC. Translation gives CASSKEGHGYTF.

The chain carries TRBV29-1 and TRBJ1-2; D not resolved. The germline gives CDR1 SQVTM, CDR2 ANQGSEA. The CDR3 runs to 10 residues. V lost 4 bases, J lost 11 bases, and 11 bases lay in between. The CDR3: CSVVGQRYTF. Here the CDR3 DNA reads TGCAGCGTTGTAGGGCAGCGTTACACCTTC.

Ten or more counts support this clonotype. This sequence joins TRBV7-9 and TRBJ2-5; D is unresolved. Germline V gene data show CDR1 as SEHNR and CDR2 as FQNEAQ (reference sequence). Trimming took 3 bases from V and 4 from J, leaving 12 bases between them. This CDR3 region has 14 residues. The CDR3 here is CASSFGFTRETQYF. Written as DNA, the CDR3 is TGTGCCAGCAGCTTCGGTTTTACTCGAGAGACCCAGTACTTC.

The gene calls are TRBV25-1 and TRBJ1-2; 9 nucleotides line up with TRBD1. This CDR3 contains 15 residues. V shed 6 bases and J 8 bases; nucleotides not matched to a gene: 13. Germline V gene data show CDR1 as MGHDK and CDR2 as SYGVNS. CDR3 residues: CASSSTGTGPRGYTF. The DNA for the CDR3 is TGTGCCAGCAGCTCAACCGGGACAGGGCCGCGGGGCTACACCTTC.

This clonotype was seen a handful of times. CDR3 sequence: CASGEMVQGAQYF. Here the CDR3 DNA reads TGTGCCAGCGGAGAGATGGTACAGGGAGCCCAGTACTTC. V usage is TRBV6-2 or TRBV6-3 and J usage is TRBJ2-5, with D tentatively TRBD1 (6 bases). V lost 8 bases, J lost 9 bases, and 19 bases lay in between. Germline CDR1 and CDR2: MNHEY and SVGEGT. The CDR3 sequence is 13 residues long.

The chain uses TRBV2 and TRBJ2-6; D is perhaps TRBD1 (5 bases). The ends were cut back, 6 bases at V and 4 bases at J, with 13 bases in the middle. In germline, CDR1 is SNHLY, CDR2 FYNNEI. The CDR3 length is 15 residues. The CDR3 DNA follows: TGTGCCAGCAGGGTTGACAGATCCGGGGCCAACGTCCTGACTTTC. This gives the protein CASRVDRSGANVLTF.

The table lists this clonotype with a few counts. The V gene is TRBV11-2, the J gene TRBJ2-7; D is uncertain. The CDR3 spans 13 residues. The V gene lost 5 bases and the J gene lost 3 bases, with 11 bases spanning the gap. Germline CDR1 is SGHAT and CDR2 is FQNNGV. The CDR3 coding sequence is TGTGCCAGCAGCCGACCTAGGATCTACGAGCAGTACTTC. It translates to CASSRPRIYEQYF.

This clonotype was detected only a few times. The chain carries TRBV10-3 and TRBJ1-2; D is unclear. The CDR3 consists of 14 residues. V lost 10 bases to trimming and J lost 5 bases, with 20 bases between them. Germline V gene data show CDR1 as ENHRY and CDR2 as SYGVKD. CDR3 sequence reads: CASSTMTPGYGYTF. CDR3 sequence (DNA): TGTGCCAGCAGCACAATGACTCCGGGGTATGGCTACACCTTC.

This clonotype has more than one count but fewer than ten. This rearrangement joins TRBV19 to TRBJ1-1; 7 bases agree with TRBD1. There are 16 residues in the CDR3. With 4 bases clipped from V and 0 bases from J, the junction kept 8 bases outside the gene matches. Germline V CDR1 and CDR2: LNHDA, SQIVND (reference sequence). The CDR3: CASSTGDSRMNTEAFF. The CDR3 nucleotides read TGTGCCAGTAGTACAGGGGACAGCCGCATGAACACTGAAGCTTTCTTT. Drawing the rest from reference TRBV19 and TRBJ1-1, the complete variable domain is DGGITQSPKYLFRKEGQNVTLSCEQNLNHDAMYWYRQDPGQGLRLIYYSQIVNDFQKGDIAEGYSVSREKKESFPLTVTSAQKNPTAFYLCASSTGDSRMNTEAFFGQGTRLTVV.

This clonotype was detected many times. J is TRBJ1-1 and V is TRBV19; 7 nucleotides align to TRBD1. The CDR3 is 14 amino acids. Germline values: CDR1 LNHDA, CDR2 SQIVND (reference sequence). Germline trimming cut 5 bases from V and 11 bases from J; bases unmatched to any gene: 14. CDR3 DNA: TGTGCCAGTAGTCCGCAACAGGGGATATTGGCGGCTTTCTTT. Its protein product is CASSPQQGILAAFF.

This chain connects TRBV7-9 to TRBJ1-4; possibly TRBD1 for D (5 bases). This CDR3 has 14 residues. Germline V gene lookup returns CDR1 SEHNR and CDR2 FQNEAQ (reference sequence). Deletions cut 4 bases from V and 8 bases from J, with 14 bases between. The CDR3 spells CASSWDDSWEKLFF. In nucleotides, the CDR3 is TGTGCCAGCAGCTGGGACGACAGTTGGGAAAAACTGTTTTTT.

This chain uses TRBV29-1 with TRBJ2-5; a weak D match, TRBD1 (6 bases). This CDR3 contains 14 residues. Germline CDR1 reads SQVTM; CDR2 reads ANQGSEA. Trimming removed 2 bases from V and 4 bases from J, with 14 bases in between. The CDR3 nucleotides are TGCAGCGTTGAACCGGCCAGGGGCCGAGAGACCCAGTACTTC. Translating it yields CSVEPARGRETQYF. Drawing the rest from reference TRBV29-1 and TRBJ2-5, the complete variable domain is SAVISQKPSRDICQRGTSLTIQCQVDSQVTMMFWYRQQPGQSLTLIATANQGSEATYESGFVIDKFPISRPNLTFSTLTVSNMSPEDSSIYLCSVEPARGRETQYFGPGTRLLVL.

This clonotype has at least ten counts. The chain is built from TRBV7-9 and TRBJ2-7; possibly TRBD1 for D (5 bases). Germline-derived CDR1 and CDR2 are SEHNR and FQNEAQ (reference sequence). The CDR3 loop spans 13 amino acids. Trimming removed 8 bases at V and 2 bases at J, with 13 bases between. The CDR3 region is CASSWGKTYEQYF. CDR3 coding DNA: TGTGCCAGCTCCTGGGGCAAGACCTACGAGCAGTACTTC.

In regard to this clonotype: This sequence may be a read error, since a much larger clone differs from it by one base. The rearrangement joins TRBV7-8 to TRBJ2-7; 10 bases line up with TRBD1. The CDR3 runs to 14 residues. The V gene's germline CDR1 is SGHVS and CDR2 FQNEAQ. DNA for the CDR3: TGTGCCATCAGCCCGGGACAGGGGAACTGCGAGCAGTACTTC. This encodes CAISPGQGNCEQYF.

The sample holds many counts of this clonotype. The V gene is TRBV5-1, the J gene TRBJ1-1; tentative D call: TRBD1 (5 bases). Per the germline V gene, CDR1 is SGHRS and CDR2 is YFSETQ. The CDR3 loop spans 14 amino acids. V was shortened by 6 bases and J by 6 bases, with 18 bases between the two germline ends. CDR3 in amino acids: CASTLNRLGAEAFF. The CDR3 DNA follows: TGCGCCAGCACCCTCAACCGGTTGGGGGCTGAAGCTTTCTTT.

The chain employs TRBV2 and TRBJ1-1; D not certain. CDR3 length: 11 residues. Trimming shortened V by 5 bases and J by 8 bases, and 9 bases separated the two germline ends. The germline V gene encodes CDR1 SNHLY and CDR2 FYNNEI. As DNA, the CDR3 is TGTGCCAGCAGTATCGGATGGGAAGCTTTCTTT. It is translated as CASSIGWEAFF.

The rearrangement joins TRBV6-5 to TRBJ2-7; D ambiguous. This CDR3 comprises 13 residues. V was trimmed by 2 bases and J by 2 bases, leaving 7 bases between them. CDR1 is MNHEY, CDR2 SVGAGI, per germline. DNA for the CDR3: TGTGCCAGCAGTTACGCCCTAACCTACGAGCAGTACTTC. It specifies CASSYALTYEQYF.

The sample holds many counts of this clonotype. This chain connects TRBV12-3 or TRBV12-4 to TRBJ1-5; 8 positions agree with TRBD1. Trimming cost V 6 bases and J 4 bases; bases outside gene matches: 5. The CDR3 runs to 14 residues. In DNA, the CDR3 is TGTGCCAGCAGATGGGGGACAGGTAATCAGCCCCAGCATTTT. Translated: CASRWGTGNQPQHF.

This clonotype was counted only a few times. The CDR3 DNA reads as TGTGCCAGCAGTGGAGCGGACAGGGGGGTAGAGACCCAGTACTTC. Translating gives CASSGADRGVETQYF. This sequence joins TRBV6-1 and TRBJ2-5; TRBD1 matches 10 bases. After removal of 4 bases from V and 4 bases from J, the junction contained 6 bases not matched to a gene. CDR3 size: 15 residues. Germline-derived CDR1 and CDR2 are MNHNS and SASEGT.

The rearrangement links TRBV7-7 to TRBJ2-7, with D perhaps given as TRBD1 or TRBD2 (5 bases each). Germline assignment: CDR1 SSHAT and CDR2 FNYEAQ (reference sequence). The V and J ends lost 0 bases and 8 bases respectively, with 11 bases between them. The CDR3 consists of 13 residues. Here the CDR3 DNA reads TGTGCCAGCAGCTTAGCGAGGGGAAGTCAGCAGTACTTC. Translation: CASSLARGSQQYF.

This clonotype was recorded many times. This chain links TRBV20-1 with TRBJ1-6; a weak D match, TRBD1 (6 bases). The CDR3 is 13 amino acids. Germline assignment: CDR1 DFQATT and CDR2 SNEGSKA (reference sequence). V lost 3 bases, J lost 6 bases, and 9 bases lay in between. As DNA, the CDR3 is TGCAGTGCTAGTGGGGGGGCTAATTCACCCCTCCACTTT. Its protein is CSASGGANSPLHF.

Notes on this clonotype: This may stem from a read error, because a much larger clone lies one nucleotide away. The V and J genes are TRBV20-1 and TRBJ2-7, with D unclear. The CDR3 is made up of 12 amino acids. V was shortened by 4 bases and J by 2 bases, with 9 bases between the two germline ends. Per germline, CDR1 DFQATT and CDR2 SNEGSKA (reference sequence). The CDR3 loop is CSAIGGTYEQYF. The CDR3 DNA reads as TGCAGTGCTATCGGCGGCACCTACGAGCAGTACTTC.

This sequence joins TRBV9 and TRBJ1-2; D unclear. Trimming stripped 3 bases from V and 0 bases from J, with 6 bases between. From germline, CDR1 is SGDLS and CDR2 YYNGEE. The length of the CDR3 is 13 residues. CDR3 sequence: CASSEGSNYGYTF. DNA of the CDR3: TGTGCCAGCAGCGAGGGATCTAACTATGGCTACACCTTC.

The V gene is TRBV19, the J gene TRBJ1-5, with D perhaps TRBD1 (5 bases). The germline V and J ends were trimmed by 1 base and 0 bases, with 16 bases remaining between them. CDR3 length: 18 residues. Germline loops: CDR1 LNHDA, CDR2 SQIVND (reference sequence). The CDR3 region has the DNA TGTGCCAGTAGTATAGTTGGAGGGGTTTTACATAGCAATCAGCCCCAGCATTTT. Translating it yields CASSIVGGVLHSNQPQHF.